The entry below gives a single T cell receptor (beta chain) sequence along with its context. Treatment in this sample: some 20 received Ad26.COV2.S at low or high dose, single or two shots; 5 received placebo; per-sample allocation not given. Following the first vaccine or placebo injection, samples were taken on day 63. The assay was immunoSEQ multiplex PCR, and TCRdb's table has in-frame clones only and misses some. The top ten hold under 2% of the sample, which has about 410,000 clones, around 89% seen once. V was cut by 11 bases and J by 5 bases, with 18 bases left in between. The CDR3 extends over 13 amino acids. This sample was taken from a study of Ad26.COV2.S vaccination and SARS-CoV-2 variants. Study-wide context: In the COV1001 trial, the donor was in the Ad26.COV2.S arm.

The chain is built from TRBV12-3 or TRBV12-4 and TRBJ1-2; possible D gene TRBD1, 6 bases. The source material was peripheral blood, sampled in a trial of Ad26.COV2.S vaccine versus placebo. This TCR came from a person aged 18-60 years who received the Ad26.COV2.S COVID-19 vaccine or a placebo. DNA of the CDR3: TGTGCCTCCCGACCGGGACAAGGATATGGCTACACCTTC. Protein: CASRPGQGYGYTF.